This TCR beta chain was captured by sequencing in a study of T-cell reconstitution after alpha-beta-depleted transplantation in children. There are 13 residues in the CDR3. The germline CDR1 and CDR2 sequences are SGHTA and FQGTGA. Trimming shortened V by 1 base and J by 10 bases, and 11 bases separated the two germline ends. Study-wide points: As was reported, about two months after transplant, alpha-beta T cells came from several hundred expanded graft clones. Day-60 TCRbeta diversity that was high in some patients was derived from surviving recipient T cells and thymic progenitors. T-cell counts and diversity at one year post-transplant came mainly from newly produced T cells.

As to this clonotype: Its matching antigen is unknown.

Using unique molecular identifiers, the investigators prepared the TCRbeta library. TCRdb independently ran MiXCR on the PCR reads; one entry per CDR3 protein. The sample consists of approximately 800,000 distinct CDR3 sequences, about 15% of them appearing once. This sequence was found in a male patient younger than 18 who had a stem cell transplant for acute lymphoblastic leukemia, so the T cells may come from the graft donor. The chain couples TRBV7-3 to TRBJ2-1; the D gene is possibly TRBD2 (6 bases). This sample comprised PBMCs, mostly from graft donor cells, obtained 360 days after TCRalphabeta/CD19-depleted stem cell transplant. CDR3 nucleotide sequence: TGTGCCAGCAGCTTAAACGGGGGACCGGAGCAGTTCTTC. This codes for CASSLNGGPEQFF.